The 10 T cell receptor beta chains in this list originate from one sample, sequenced in a study of cytomegalovirus exposure and HLA in healthy donors. Generated by immunoSEQ multiplex PCR, the TCRdb table keeps only in-frame clones and is missing some. The sample lists tens of thousands of clones; roughly nine tenths were seen once. Sequencing input: PBMCs. These TCRs come from a young woman in good health and CMV-seronegative.

J is TRBJ1-5 and V is TRBV7-2; 9 bases are shared with TRBD1. The J segment lost 5 bases and the V segment lost 5 bases, leaving 4 bases of the junction unmatched. There are 14 residues in the CDR3. Germline CDR1 reads SGHTA; CDR2 reads FQGNSA. CDR3 DNA: TGTGCCAGCAGCAAACGACAGGGGGATCAGCCCCAGCATTTT. The encoded protein is CASSKRQGDQPQHF.

As regards this clone: Sequence at one end of the junction differs from germline and may be a read error. This chain links TRBV7-9 with TRBJ2-7, with unresolved D. Germline V lookup: CDR1 SEHNR, CDR2 FQNEAQ (reference sequence). There are 14 residues in the CDR3. The CDR3 spells CASSLDASSYEQHF. The CDR3 bases are TGTGCCAGCAGCTTAGATGCTAGTTCCTACGAGCAGCACTTC.

The chain links TRBV7-9 to TRBJ2-5; the match to TRBD2 covers 7 bases. Looked up from germline, CDR1 is SEHNR and CDR2 is FQNEAQ (reference sequence). This CDR3 is built from 16 residues. V lost 5 bases, J lost 2 bases, and 11 bases stayed unmatched. DNA for the CDR3: TGTGCCAGCAGCAAATCGAGACTAGCTGAGCAAGAGACCCAGTACTTC. This gives the protein CASSKSRLAEQETQYF.

The chain joins TRBV7-8 to TRBJ2-1, with 14 bases that match TRBD2. The CDR3 loop spans 16 amino acids. The V and J ends lost 5 bases and 9 bases, in that order; junction bases with no gene match: 9. Germline V lookup: CDR1 SGHVS, CDR2 FQNEAQ. CDR3 sequence: CASSPRTSGRFSEQFF. CDR3 coding DNA: TGTGCCAGCAGCCCCCGGACTAGCGGGAGGTTTAGTGAGCAGTTCTTC. Complete variable domain (other parts from reference TRBV7-8 and TRBJ2-1): GAGVSQSPRYKVAKRGQDVALRCDPISGHVSLFWYQQALGQGPEFLTYFQNEAQLDKSGLPSDRFFAERPEGSVSTLKIQRTQQEDSAVYLCASSPRTSGRFSEQFFGPGTRLTVL.

V and J are TRBV6-1 and TRBJ1-1; 9 bases are shared with TRBD1. Looked up from germline, CDR1 is MNHNS and CDR2 is SASEGT. With V trimmed by 2 bases and J by 1 base, 5 bases remained unmatched. This CDR3 is built from 16 residues. The CDR3 DNA follows: TGTGCCAGCAGTGAAAATATGGGACAGGGGAACACTGAAGCTTTCTTT. Its translation: CASSENMGQGNTEAFF.

The chain has TRBV7-2 and TRBJ2-1, with 14 bases matching TRBD2. Unmatched junction bases numbered 9, after V lost 4 bases and J lost 4 bases. Germline V gene sequence: CDR1 SGHTA, CDR2 FQGNSA. The CDR3 is made up of 18 amino acids. The CDR3 spells CASSYGLAGGLSYNEQFF. The CDR3 DNA sequence: TGTGCCAGCAGCTATGGACTAGCGGGAGGACTTTCTTACAATGAGCAGTTCTTC. The complete variable domain, with remaining parts taken from reference TRBV7-2 and TRBJ2-1, reads GAGVSQSPSNKVTEKGKDVELRCDPISGHTALYWYRQSLGQGLEFLIYFQGNSAPDKSGLPSDRFSAERTGGSVSTLTIQRTQQEDSAVYLCASSYGLAGGLSYNEQFFGPGTRLTVL.

This rearrangement joins TRBV18 to TRBJ2-1; TRBD2 aligns across 7 bases. The V gene's germline CDR1 is KGHSH and CDR2 LQKENI. Trimming took 2 bases from V and 0 from J; bases not matched to a gene: 13. The CDR3 is made up of 19 amino acids. In DNA, the CDR3 is TGTGCCAGCTCACCAGAGTATCCCGGGACTATGAGCTCCTACAATGAGCAGTTCTTC. It translates to CASSPEYPGTMSSYNEQFF.

V and J are TRBV27 and TRBJ2-3; a possible D gene is TRBD2 (5 bases). This CDR3 has 14 amino acids. V shed 2 bases and J shed 4 bases, with 10 bases lying between them. Germline V CDR1 and CDR2: MNHEY, SMNVEV (reference sequence). The CDR3, as DNA: TGTGCCAGCAGTTTAACGGGGTTGGCAGATACGCAGTATTTT. Protein sequence: CASSLTGLADTQYF.

The chain links TRBV11-2 to TRBJ2-3; TRBD2 is a possible D gene (5 bases). The CDR3 totals 14 residues. Germline V lookup: CDR1 SGHAT, CDR2 FQNNGV. Trimming left V 5 bases short and J 6 bases short, with 15 bases between. CDR3 residues: CASSAGYARDTQYF. In nucleotides, the CDR3 is TGTGCCAGCAGCGCGGGCTACGCAAGGGATACGCAGTATTTT.

This chain uses TRBV4-1 with TRBJ1-1, with 9 bases lining up with TRBD1. From germline, CDR1 is MGHRA and CDR2 YSYEKL. CDR3 length: 14 amino acids. J gave up 5 bases and V 3 bases, and 4 bases lay outside the gene matches. The DNA of the CDR3 is TGCGCCAGCAGCCACGGGACAGGGAGGACTGAAGCTTTCTTT. Its protein product is CASSHGTGRTEAFF.